This section outlines one TCR beta chain sequence together with its context. Its antigen is still unknown. It was version v3.0 of the immunoSEQ assay that was run at survey level. This table comes from immunoSEQ multiplex PCR, and its TCRdb copy is limited to in-frame clones, with some not included. The repertoire holds about 36,000 clones, with 80% as singletons. The data are from a study of long-term antiretroviral therapy in people with HIV. Study observations and caveats: Controls showed broader CDR3 length ranges than did the HIV repertoires. An increase in diversity followed ART, yet levels stayed below transplant donor controls. Dominant in the repertoire at all time points were clones expanded before ART.

None of the participants with HIV were treated outside the United States. The CDR3 loop spans 13 amino acids. After removal of 8 bases from V and 6 bases from J, the junction contained 4 bases not matched to a gene. Germline CDR1 reads SNHLY; CDR2 reads FYNNEI. V usage is TRBV2 and J usage is TRBJ1-4; 9 bases are a match to TRBD1. The sequences come from unsorted PBMCs, collected 3.4 years after starting antiretroviral therapy. The TCR sequence derives from a man aged 25-45 years with HIV. CDR3 DNA sequence: TGTGCCAGCCACAGGGGGCGCGATGAAAAACTGTTTTTT. It encodes CASHRGRDEKLFF. The full variable domain, rest sourced from reference TRBV2 and TRBJ1-4, is EPEVTQTPSHQVTQMGQEVILRCVPISNHLYFYWYRQILGQKVEFLVSFYNNEISEKSEIFDDQFSVERPDGSNFTLKIRSTKLEDSAMYFCASHRGRDEKLFFGSGTQLSVL.